This T cell receptor beta chain came from a study of blood T cells in healthy people across ages. PCR was performed a second time for about 6 to 12 cycles using a sample-barcoded 5' primer and a J-beta primer mix. Using its own MiXCR run on the 5' RACE reads, TCRdb lists one record per CDR3 protein. This sample has some 690,000 distinct CDR3 sequences, with 20% to 25% found just once. Only a few counts were recorded for this clonotype. This CDR3 is 15 amino acids long. Trimming shortened V by 3 bases and J by 2 bases, and 10 bases separated the two germline ends. CDR1 and CDR2 from the germline V gene are KGHSH and LQKENI.

This TCR was recovered from a man between 65 and 85 years old in good health. The rearrangement links TRBV18 to TRBJ2-2; weak D call: TRBD2 (6 bases). Input material: blood. The CDR3 DNA is TGTGCCAGCTCACCGGGACTGCGCAACACCGGGGAGCTGTTTTTT. This encodes CASSPGLRNTGELFF.